These 19 T cell receptor beta chains came from one sample sequenced in a study of Ad26.COV2.S vaccination and SARS-CoV-2 variants. The method was immunoSEQ multiplex PCR; TCRdb's version includes in-frame clones alone and lacks a portion of them. The sample contains around 350,000 clones, approximately 85% of which appear only once. The treatment: 19 received Ad26.COV2.S at low or high dose, single or two shots; about 5 received placebo; per-sample allocation not given. The samples date from day 63 after the first vaccine or placebo injection. The specimen comprised peripheral blood, sampled in a trial of Ad26.COV2.S vaccine versus placebo. These receptors originate from a person between 18 and 65 years old who received the Ad26.COV2.S COVID-19 vaccine or a placebo.

The chain is built from TRBV2 and TRBJ2-3; 13 bases fit TRBD2. V dropped 4 bases and J dropped 0; count of bases not matched to a gene: 1. CDR1 and CDR2 (germline): SNHLY, FYNNEI. The length of the CDR3 is 16 residues. The CDR3 is CASSGLAGGSTDTQYF. The CDR3 coding sequence is TGTGCCAGCAGTGGACTAGCGGGAGGAAGCACAGATACGCAGTATTTT. The full variable domain, with the rest looked up from reference TRBV2 and TRBJ2-3, is EPEVTQTPSHQVTQMGQEVILRCVPISNHLYFYWYRQILGQKVEFLVSFYNNEISEKSEIFDDQFSVERPDGSNFTLKIRSTKLEDSAMYFCASSGLAGGSTDTQYFGPGTRLTVL.

V gene TRBV6-6 combines with J gene TRBJ2-1, with D maybe TRBD2 (7 bases). Trimming cost V 4 bases and J 4 bases, with 14 bases left between them. This CDR3 has 15 residues. Germline loops: CDR1 MNHNY, CDR2 SVGAGI (reference sequence). In nucleotides, the CDR3 is TGTGCCAGCAGTTGGGGGGGCCCGGCTTACAATGAGCAGTTCTTC. Translated: CASSWGGPAYNEQFF.

With regard to this clone: A much larger clone lies a single base off, so this may be a read error. In nucleotides, the CDR3 is TGTGCCAGCAGCCAAGGGGACTATGGCTACACCTTC. Protein: CASSQGDYGYTF. J is TRBJ1-2 and V is TRBV7-9, with D perhaps matching TRBD1 (5 bases). Trimming stripped 5 bases from V and 3 bases from J, with 7 bases between. The germline V gene encodes CDR1 SEHNR and CDR2 FQNEAQ (reference sequence). The CDR3 consists of 12 residues.

CDR3 nucleotides: TGTGCCAGCAGTTCACCACAACGGAGGGGCACTGAAGCTTTCTTT. Translating it yields CASSSPQRRGTEAFF. The genes are TRBV28 and TRBJ1-1, with D possibly matching TRBD1 (5 bases). CDR3 length: 15 residues. V was clipped by 4 bases and J by 4 bases, with 16 bases between them. Germline V gene sequence: CDR1 MDHEN, CDR2 SYDVKM.

The DNA for the CDR3 is TGTGCCAGCAGCTGGGACAGGGGCGTCTACGAGCAGTACTTC. Amino acid sequence: CASSWDRGVYEQYF. V usage is TRBV25-1 and J usage is TRBJ2-7, with TRBD1 matching 10 bases. CDR3 length equals 14 residues. V was pared by 6 bases and J by 3 bases, with 5 bases of the junction left unmatched. Germline V gene lookup returns CDR1 MGHDK and CDR2 SYGVNS.

The rearrangement links TRBV9 to TRBJ2-2; 7 nucleotides agree with TRBD1. The CDR3 runs 15 residues. Unmatched junction bases numbered 4, after V lost 0 bases and J lost 5 bases. Germline CDR1 is SGDLS and CDR2 is YYNGEE. Written as DNA, the CDR3 is TGTGCCAGCAGCGTAGAATTACAGGGGACCGGGGAGCTGTTTTTT. Protein sequence: CASSVELQGTGELFF.

The chain joins TRBV18 to TRBJ2-1; tentatively, D is TRBD2 (5 bases). Trimming removed 2 bases from V and 10 bases from J, with 6 bases in between. The CDR3 is 11 residues long. Germline assignment: CDR1 KGHSH and CDR2 LQKENI. The CDR3 region has the DNA TGTGCCAGCTCACCATGGGAGGAGCAGTTCTTC. It codes for CASSPWEEQFF.

CDR3 bases: TGTGCCAGCAGTTTAATTGGGACCTCCTACGAGCAGTACTTC. The encoded protein is CASSLIGTSYEQYF. The genes are TRBV27 and TRBJ2-7; D possibly uses TRBD1 or TRBD2 (5 bases each). The CDR3 consists of 14 residues. CDR1 and CDR2 from the germline V gene are MNHEY and SMNVEV (reference sequence). Trimming stripped 2 bases from V and 0 bases from J, with 8 bases between.

This clone has only one observation. DNA for the CDR3: TGCGCCAGCAGCCAAGATGGTGAAGGGTACGAGCAGTACTTC. It is translated as CASSQDGEGYEQYF. J is TRBJ2-7 and V is TRBV4-1; D is uncertain. This CDR3 comprises 14 residues. Deletions cut 0 bases from V and 4 bases from J, with 10 bases between. The germline V gene has CDR1 MGHRA and CDR2 YSYEKL.

The V call is TRBV5-4, the J call TRBJ2-2; 11 nucleotides match TRBD2. The CDR3 covers 17 residues. The V and J ends lost 4 bases and 1 base, in that order; junction bases with no gene match: 6. CDR1 and CDR2 (germline): SGHNT, YYREEE (reference sequence). Here the CDR3 DNA reads TGTGCCAGCAGCCCTGGAGGACTAGCGGGGAACACCGGGGAGCTGTTTTTT. Translation: CASSPGGLAGNTGELFF. The full variable domain, with the rest looked up from reference TRBV5-4 and TRBJ2-2, is ETGVTQSPTHLIKTRGQQVTLRCSSQSGHNTVSWYQQALGQGPQFIFQYYREEENGRGNFPPRFSGLQFPNYSSELNVNALELDDSALYLCASSPGGLAGNTGELFFGEGSRLTVL.

This chain connects TRBV6-5 to TRBJ1-5; 10 bases map to TRBD1. The CDR3 is 15 residues long. Germline-derived CDR1 and CDR2 are MNHEY and SVGAGI. The J segment lost 3 bases and the V segment lost 6 bases, leaving 5 bases of the junction unmatched. The CDR3 DNA sequence: TGTGCCAGCAGGGTGGGGACAGGGGACAATCAGCCCCAGCATTTT. This encodes CASRVGTGDNQPQHF.

This chain connects TRBV6-6 to TRBJ2-2; D uncertain. The CDR3 contains 14 residues. Trimming stripped 7 bases from V and 0 bases from J, with 9 bases between. Germline assignment: CDR1 MNHNY and CDR2 SVGAGI (reference sequence). As DNA, the CDR3 is TGTGCCAGCATCCCACGGGCGAACACCGGGGAGCTGTTTTTT. This gives the protein CASIPRANTGELFF.

The chain couples TRBV5-1 to TRBJ1-2; the D is unclear. Germline loops: CDR1 SGHRS, CDR2 YFSETQ. Deletions cut 0 bases from V and 0 bases from J, with 6 bases between. This CDR3 has 14 residues. This CDR3 reads CASSLGGPNYGYTF. The CDR3 bases are TGCGCCAGCAGCTTGGGGGGTCCTAACTATGGCTACACCTTC.

The J gene is TRBJ1-5, the V gene TRBV7-9; 7 bases fit TRBD1. This CDR3 comprises 13 residues. Germline values: CDR1 SEHNR, CDR2 FQNEAQ (reference sequence). V was pared by 4 bases and J by 5 bases, with 2 bases of the junction left unmatched. CDR3 amino acids: CASSSQGDQPQHF. CDR3 coding DNA: TGTGCCAGCAGCTCCCAGGGGGATCAGCCCCAGCATTTT.

The V gene is TRBV2, the J gene TRBJ1-2, with 7 bases fitting TRBD1. V lost 5 bases, J lost 2 bases, and 8 bases stayed unmatched. Germline V gene sequence: CDR1 SNHLY, CDR2 FYNNEI. This CDR3 is 15 amino acids long. The CDR3 is CASSPQGRGNYGYTF. The CDR3 nucleotides are TGTGCCAGCAGTCCACAGGGGCGGGGGAACTATGGCTACACCTTC.

The chain is built from TRBV7-8 and TRBJ1-2; perhaps TRBD1 as D (6 bases). Trimming left V 6 bases short and J 2 bases short, with 16 bases between. The CDR3 spans 15 residues. Germline CDR1 reads SGHVS; CDR2 reads FQNEAQ. CDR3 nucleotides: TGTGCCAGCAGTCCCCGGGGAGGGACAAACTATGGCTACACCTTC. Translation gives CASSPRGGTNYGYTF. The full variable domain, its missing parts supplied by reference TRBV7-8 and TRBJ1-2, is GAGVSQSPRYKVAKRGQDVALRCDPISGHVSLFWYQQALGQGPEFLTYFQNEAQLDKSGLPSDRFFAERPEGSVSTLKIQRTQQEDSAVYLCASSPRGGTNYGYTFGSGTRLTVV.

This sequence joins TRBV28 and TRBJ1-2, with a tentative D call TRBD1 (6 bases). Between the trimmed V and J ends, which lost 5 bases and 5 bases, there was a span of 18 bases. In germline, CDR1 is MDHEN, CDR2 SYDVKM. This CDR3 spans 15 amino acids. The CDR3 region has the DNA TGTGCCAGCAGTCCGGAAACCACAGGGAAGTATGGCTACACCTTC. This encodes CASSPETTGKYGYTF.

This chain uses TRBV20-1 with TRBJ2-5; D is ambiguous. Between the trimmed V and J ends, which lost 4 bases and 2 bases, there was a span of 5 bases. The CDR3 is 11 residues long. CDR1 is DFQATT, CDR2 SNEGSKA, per germline (reference sequence). The CDR3 nucleotides read TGCAGTGCTATGCAGCAAGAGACCCAGTACTTC. This gives the protein CSAMQQETQYF.

The chain uses TRBV25-1 and TRBJ2-2; D could derive from TRBD1 or TRBD2 (7 bases each). This CDR3 has 17 residues. Looked up from germline, CDR1 is MGHDK and CDR2 is SYGVNS. Trimming shortened V by 5 bases and J by 2 bases, and 18 bases separated the two germline ends. Written as DNA, the CDR3 is TGTGCCAGCAGTCGAACCTGGGAGGGGGCAAACACCGGGGAGCTGTTTTTT. It specifies CASSRTWEGANTGELFF.